This T cell receptor (beta chain) emerged from a study of blood T cell repertoires in COVID-19. Germline assignment: CDR1 SGHTA and CDR2 FQGTGA. Trimming took 1 base from V and 5 from J; bases not matched to a gene: 5. This CDR3 has 15 amino acids. The data were produced by immunoSEQ multiplex PCR, yet TCRdb's version contains in-frame clones alone and is incomplete. Counted here are roughly 160,000 clones, 82% occurring once; the ten biggest clones make up around a sixth. The chain carries TRBV7-3 and TRBJ2-7, with 10 bases fitting TRBD2. This sequence was found in a man in his sixties who had recovered from COVID-19. The sample taken for sequencing was PBMCs or T cells enriched from blood (not recorded which). CDR3 nucleotides: TGTGCCAGCAGCTTAAGCGCTAGCGGGGGCCACGAGCAGTACTTC. It encodes CASSLSASGGHEQYF. Supplemented by reference TRBV7-3 and TRBJ2-7, the full variable domain reads GAGVSQTPSNKVTEKGKYVELRCDPISGHTALYWYRQSLGQGPEFLIYFQGTGAADDSGLPNDRFFAVRPEGSVSTLKIQRTERGDSAVYLCASSLSASGGHEQYFGPGTRLTVT.